The clone carrying this T cell receptor beta chain was picked up a small number of times. In the same sample, other DNA sequences code for this CDR3. Original analysis: Quality scores were absent from the junction-only immunoSEQ sequences, so filtering differed. Sequencing used immunoSEQ multiplex PCR; TCRdb keeps in-frame clones, though not all of them. The V and J calls and clone size were taken over from that table, and D and trimming were inferred from the DNA. Of 2 million to 3 million clones in the sample, around nine tenths were seen once. The record originates from a study of shared clonotypes between healthy human individuals. Trimming cost V 3 bases and J 2 bases, with 10 bases left between them. The germline V gene encodes CDR1 GTSNPN and CDR2 SVGIG (reference sequence). The CDR3 covers 13 residues.

This sequence was found in a man in his late teens or twenties in good health. The J gene is TRBJ1-1, the V gene TRBV30; weak D call: TRBD1 (5 bases). The material sequenced was naive CD4+ T cells sorted from blood. Subset described: CD45RA+ positively selected. Here the CDR3 reads CAWRYGGNTEAFF. DNA of the CDR3: TGTGCCTGGAGATATGGGGGTAACACTGAAGCTTTCTTT. The full variable domain, completed using reference TRBV30 and TRBJ1-1, is SQTIHQWPATLVQPVGSPLSLECTVEGTSNPNLYWYRQAAGRGLQLLFYSVGIGQISSEVPQNLSASRPQDRQFILSSKKLLLSDSGFYLCAWRYGGNTEAFFGQGTRLTVV.